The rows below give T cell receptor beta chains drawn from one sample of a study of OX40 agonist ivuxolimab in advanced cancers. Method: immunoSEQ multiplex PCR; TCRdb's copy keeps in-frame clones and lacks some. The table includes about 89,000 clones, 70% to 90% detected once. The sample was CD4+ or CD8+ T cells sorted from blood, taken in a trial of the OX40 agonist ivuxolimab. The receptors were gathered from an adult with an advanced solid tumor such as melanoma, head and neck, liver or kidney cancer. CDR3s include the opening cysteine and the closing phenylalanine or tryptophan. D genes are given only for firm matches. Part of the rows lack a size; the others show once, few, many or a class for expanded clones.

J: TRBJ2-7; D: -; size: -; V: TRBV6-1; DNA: TGTGCCAGCAGTCCTACAGGGATTAGCTCCTACGAGCAGTACTTC; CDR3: CASSPTGISSYEQYF
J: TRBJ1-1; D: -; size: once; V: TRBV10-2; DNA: TGCGCCAGCGGGAGAACAGGGTCCAACACTGAAGCTTTCTTT; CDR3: CASGRTGSNTEAFF
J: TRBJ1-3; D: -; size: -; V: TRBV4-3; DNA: TGCGCCAGCAGCCAAGAACAGACCTCTGGAAACACCATATATTTT; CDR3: CASSQEQTSGNTIYF
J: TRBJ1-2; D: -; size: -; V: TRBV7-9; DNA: TGTGCCAGCAGCCTAAGCCGAGAACAGGGCGGGTACACCTTC; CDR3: CASSLSREQGGYTF
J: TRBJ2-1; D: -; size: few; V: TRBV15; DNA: TGTGCCACCAGCAGAGATGGTCCGAGGGTAAATGAGCAGTTCTTC; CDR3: CATSRDGPRVNEQFF
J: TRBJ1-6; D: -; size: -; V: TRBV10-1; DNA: TGCGCCAGCAGTGAGTCGGTGGATTCACCCCTCCACTTT; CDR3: CASSESVDSPLHF
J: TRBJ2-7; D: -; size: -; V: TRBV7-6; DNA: TGTGCCAGCAGCTTAGGACAGCACTACGAGCAGTACTTC; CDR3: CASSLGQHYEQYF
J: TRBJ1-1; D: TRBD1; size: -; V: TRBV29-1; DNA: TGCAGCGTAAGACAGGGGGTTGACACTGAAGCTTTCTTT; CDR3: CSVRQGVDTEAFF
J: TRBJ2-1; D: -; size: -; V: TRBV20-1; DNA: TGCAGTGTTAACCACTACAATGAGCAGTTCTTC; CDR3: CSVNHYNEQFF
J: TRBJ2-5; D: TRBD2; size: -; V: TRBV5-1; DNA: TGCGCCAGCATTTCCGGGGACTACCGTACAGAGACCCAGTACTTC; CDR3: CASISGDYRTETQYF
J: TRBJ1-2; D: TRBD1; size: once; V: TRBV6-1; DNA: TGTGCCAGCAGTCAACAGGGGCACTATGGCTACACCTTC; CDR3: CASSQQGHYGYTF
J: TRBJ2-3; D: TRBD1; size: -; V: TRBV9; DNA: TGTGCCAGCAGCGTACGTAGCAGGGGGGGACAGGGGACAGATACGCAGTATTTT; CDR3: CASSVRSRGGQGTDTQYF
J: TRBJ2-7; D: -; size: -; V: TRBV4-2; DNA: TGTGCCAGCAGCCAAGACGGAGGGGACCGGTCCTACGAGCAGTACTTC; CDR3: CASSQDGGDRSYEQYF
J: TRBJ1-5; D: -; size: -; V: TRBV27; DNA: TGTGCCAGGGAACAGGGCAGCAATCAGCCCCAGCATTTT; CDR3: CAREQGSNQPQHF
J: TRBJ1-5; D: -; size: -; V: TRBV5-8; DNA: TGTGCCAGCAGCTTGGACAGGGTCCCTAATCAGCCCCAGCATTTT; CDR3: CASSLDRVPNQPQHF
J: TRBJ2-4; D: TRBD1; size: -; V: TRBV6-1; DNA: TGTGCCAGCAGTAAAGACAGGGATGCAAACATTCAGTACTTC; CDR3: CASSKDRDANIQYF
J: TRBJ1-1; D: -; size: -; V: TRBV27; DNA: TGTGCCAGCAGCACCAGACAGACCACTGAAGCTTTCTTT; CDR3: CASSTRQTTEAFF
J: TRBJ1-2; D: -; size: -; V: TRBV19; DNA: TGTGCCAGTAGTATGCAAGGTACAACTAACTATGGCTACACCTTC; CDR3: CASSMQGTTNYGYTF
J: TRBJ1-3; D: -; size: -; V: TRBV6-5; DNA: TGTGCCAGCAGTTACGATTCAGGGGCGAACACCATATATTTT; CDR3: CASSYDSGANTIYF
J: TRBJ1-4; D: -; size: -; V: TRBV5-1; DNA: TGCGCCAGCAGCTTGGTATTTTCGGGTGCAACTAATGAAAAACTGTTTTTT; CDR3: CASSLVFSGATNEKLFF
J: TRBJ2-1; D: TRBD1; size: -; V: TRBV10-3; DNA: TGTGCCATCAGGGGAACCGGGACAGGGGGTGAGCAGTTCTTC; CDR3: CAIRGTGTGGEQFF
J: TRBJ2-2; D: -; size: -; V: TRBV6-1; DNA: TGTGCTACAGGGAACACCGGGGAGCTGTTTTTT; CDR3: CATGNTGELFF
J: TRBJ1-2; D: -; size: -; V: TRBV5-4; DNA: TGTGCCAGCAGCTTGGCAGGGGCCTCTGGAGACTATGGCTACACCTTC; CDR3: CASSLAGASGDYGYTF
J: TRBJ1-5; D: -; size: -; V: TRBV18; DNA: TGTGCCAGCTCGCCCGGGACACAAAATCAGCCCCAGCATTTT; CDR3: CASSPGTQNQPQHF
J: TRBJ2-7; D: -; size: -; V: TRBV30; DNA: TGTGCCTGGAGGGCCGATACGACCGAGCAGTACTTC; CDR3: CAWRADTTEQYF
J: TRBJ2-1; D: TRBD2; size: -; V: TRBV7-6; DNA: TGTGCCAGCAGCGAAGCGGGGATTTCCTACAATGAGCAGTTCTTC; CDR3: CASSEAGISYNEQFF